This TCR beta chain was obtained from a study of blood T cells in healthy people across ages. This clonotype was counted between two and nine times. What it recognizes is unknown. It was with a sample-barcoded 5' primer and a J-beta primer mix that a second PCR of roughly 7 to 11 cycles was run. Using its own MiXCR run on the 5' RACE reads, TCRdb lists one record per CDR3 protein. The repertoire consists of around 800,000 distinct CDR3 sequences, with around 68% occurring once and the leading ten covering around 30%. Study observations and caveats: Reliance upon unsorted PBMCs precluded definitive naive versus antigen-experienced comparison. Per million T cells, TCR beta diversity dropped about linearly as age rose.

This receptor was taken from a young man in good health. The specimen was blood.

CDR3 in amino acids: CASSPRVPSDTQYF. For the CDR3, the DNA is TGTGCCAGCAGCCCCAGGGTGCCCTCGGATACGCAGTATTTT. The gene calls are TRBV7-2 and TRBJ2-3; D is possibly TRBD1 (5 bases). The CDR3 runs to 14 residues. V was cut by 5 bases and J by 6 bases, with 15 bases left in between. Per germline, CDR1 SGHTA and CDR2 FQGNSA.